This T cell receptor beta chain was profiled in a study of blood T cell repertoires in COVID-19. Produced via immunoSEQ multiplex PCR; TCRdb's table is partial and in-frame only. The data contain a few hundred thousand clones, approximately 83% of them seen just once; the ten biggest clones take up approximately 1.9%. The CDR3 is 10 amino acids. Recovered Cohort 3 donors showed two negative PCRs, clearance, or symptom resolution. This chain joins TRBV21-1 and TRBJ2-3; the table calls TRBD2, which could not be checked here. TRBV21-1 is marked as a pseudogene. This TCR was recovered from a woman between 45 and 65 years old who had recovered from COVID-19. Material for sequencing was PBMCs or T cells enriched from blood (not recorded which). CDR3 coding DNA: TGTGCCAGCCGGGAGGAGACGCAGTATTTT. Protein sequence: CASREETQYF.